Each of the 26 T cell receptor beta chains below was sequenced from the same sample in a study of beta chain features in type 1 diabetes. Overall study findings and caveats: A moderate, significant TCRB CDR3 shortening appeared in type 1 diabetes across four CD4+ subsets.

Expressed TCRB transcripts were sequenced, since all the RNA that had been isolated was reverse transcribed. This table comes from immunoSEQ multiplex PCR, and its TCRdb copy is limited to in-frame clones, with some not included. The repertoire consists of about 180,000 clones, with 6% to 9% occurring once and the leading ten covering approximately 0.5%. These TCRs are of unknown antigen specificity. The specimen was central memory CD4+ T cells from blood. The receptor set was obtained from a man between 18 and 35 years old with type 1 diabetes.

This clone was seen a handful of times. This sequence joins TRBV11-2 and TRBJ2-5; D gene uncertain. The CDR3 length is 13 residues. V was clipped by 5 bases and J by 0 bases, with 7 bases between them. The V gene's germline CDR1 is SGHAT and CDR2 FQNNGV. CDR3 in DNA: TGTGCCAGCAGCCCCGCGTACCAAGAGACCCAGTACTTC. It yields the protein CASSPAYQETQYF.

This clone was picked up a small number of times. The chain combines TRBV4-1 with TRBJ2-7; TRBD2 matches at 10 bases. Unmatched junction bases numbered 14, after V lost 0 bases and J lost 6 bases. This CDR3 contains 18 residues. Per germline, CDR1 MGHRA and CDR2 YSYEKL. The CDR3 spells CASSQDLFGLAGVGEQYF. DNA of the CDR3: TGCGCCAGCAGCCAAGATCTCTTCGGGCTAGCGGGAGTAGGCGAGCAGTACTTC.

For the CDR3, the DNA is TGCGCCAGCAGCTTAGGGGCCCTTGCCACAGATACGCAGTATTTT. Protein sequence: CASSLGALATDTQYF. The chain recombines TRBV5-1 with TRBJ2-3, with D possibly being TRBD1 (5 bases). The CDR3 runs 15 residues. Germline V gene lookup returns CDR1 SGHRS and CDR2 YFSETQ. Trimming took 2 bases from V and 2 from J, leaving 12 bases between them.

This clone was found a few times. J is TRBJ1-5 and V is TRBV29-1; D not certain. Trimming removed 4 bases at V and 4 bases at J, with 14 bases between. The length of the CDR3 is 14 residues. From germline, CDR1 is SQVTM and CDR2 ANQGSEA. The CDR3 loop reads CSVANTDPNQPQHF. DNA of the CDR3: TGCAGCGTTGCGAACACCGATCCTAATCAGCCCCAGCATTTT.

The rearrangement uses TRBV5-1 and TRBJ1-1; 10 bases are a match to TRBD1. V was clipped by 3 bases and J by 4 bases; unmatched bases: 6. Per the germline V gene, CDR1 is SGHRS and CDR2 is YFSETQ. This CDR3 spans 15 amino acids. The chain's CDR3 is CASSSDRGLTTEAFF. As DNA, the CDR3 is TGCGCCAGCAGCTCCGACAGGGGGCTGACCACTGAAGCTTTCTTT.

A few counts support this clone. J is TRBJ2-6 and V is TRBV7-9, with D perhaps TRBD2 (5 bases). Germline CDR1 and CDR2: SEHNR and FQNEAQ (reference sequence). The CDR3 totals 16 residues. The V and J ends lost 8 bases and 3 bases respectively, with 17 bases between them. Here the CDR3 DNA reads TGTGCCAGCGGCCCATTATGGGGAGATGGGGCCAACGTCCTGACTTTC. Residues: CASGPLWGDGANVLTF. Using reference TRBV7-9 and TRBJ2-6 for the parts outside the CDR3, the full variable domain is DTGVSQNPRHKITKRGQNVTFRCDPISEHNRLYWYRQTLGQGPEFLTYFQNEAQLEKSRLLSDRFSAERPKGSFSTLEIQRTEQGDSAMYLCASGPLWGDGANVLTFGAGSRLTVL.

This clone occurred a few times. This rearrangement joins TRBV6-4 to TRBJ2-3, with a weak D call TRBD2 (5 bases). The CDR3 is made up of 14 amino acids. CDR1 is MRHNA, CDR2 SNTAGT, per germline. Trimming pared 0 bases from V and 2 bases from J, leaving 6 bases between. The CDR3: CASSDSRVTDTQYF. The CDR3, as DNA: TGTGCCAGCAGTGACTCGCGGGTCACAGATACGCAGTATTTT.

The V gene is TRBV28, the J gene TRBJ2-7; D might be TRBD1 (6 bases). This CDR3 has 12 residues. CDR1 is MDHEN, CDR2 SYDVKM, per germline. Trimming removed 4 bases from V and 9 bases from J, with 13 bases in between. CDR3 nucleotides: TGTGCCAGCAGTTGGGTGGGGGCAGGGCAGTACTTC. Its translation: CASSWVGAGQYF.

This clone was observed a handful of times. This CDR3 is also generated by other DNA sequences in the sample. The chain carries TRBV29-1 and TRBJ1-2, with D uncertain. This CDR3 has 14 amino acids. The germline CDR1 and CDR2 sequences are SQVTM and ANQGSEA. V lost 1 base and J lost 2, with 11 bases in between. The CDR3 bases are TGCAGCGTTGAAGGGCGAGGCCGAAACTATGGCTACACCTTC. Amino acid sequence: CSVEGRGRNYGYTF.

The chain has TRBV7-9 and TRBJ2-5, with TRBD1 matching 7 bases. This CDR3 contains 14 residues. Germline V gives CDR1 SEHNR, CDR2 FQNEAQ (reference sequence). The V segment lost 5 bases and the J segment 4 bases; nucleotides outside the gene matches: 7. CDR3 sequence: CASSIRQGGETQYF. In nucleotides, the CDR3 is TGTGCCAGCAGCATAAGACAGGGTGGAGAGACCCAGTACTTC.

This chain links TRBV21-1 with TRBJ2-3; the listed D gene, TRBD2, was not tested against the DNA. TRBV21-1 is tagged as a pseudogene. This CDR3 has 14 amino acids. CDR3 protein: CASSIGGSTDTQYF. The CDR3 DNA reads TGTGCCAGCAGCATCGGAGGTAGCACAGATACGCAGTATTTT.

The chain uses TRBV2 and TRBJ2-1; D ambiguous. Germline CDR1 and CDR2: SNHLY and FYNNEI. The ends were cut back, 3 bases at V and 0 bases at J, with 6 bases in the middle. The CDR3 has 14 residues. Here the CDR3 reads CASSERSSYNEQFF. The CDR3 DNA sequence: TGTGCCAGCAGTGAGAGGAGCTCCTACAATGAGCAGTTCTTC.

The chain combines TRBV28 with TRBJ2-2; 8 bases align to TRBD1. The J segment lost 1 base and the V segment lost 4 bases, leaving 5 bases of the junction unmatched. The CDR3 covers 16 residues. Germline assignment: CDR1 MDHEN and CDR2 SYDVKM. This chain's CDR3 is CASSSPGTGNTGELFF. The CDR3 region has the DNA TGTGCCAGCAGTTCTCCCGGGACAGGGAACACCGGGGAGCTGTTTTTT.

The chain carries TRBV7-2 and TRBJ2-3, with D tentatively TRBD1 (6 bases). Germline V gene lookup returns CDR1 SGHTA and CDR2 FQGNSA. This CDR3 is 11 amino acids long. The CDR3 region has the DNA TGTTTAACAGGGACGACAGATACGCAGTATTTT. This sequence encodes CLTGTTDTQYF.

This clone has only a few counts. The rearrangement uses TRBV9 and TRBJ1-2; D ambiguous. This CDR3 is 15 amino acids long. Trimming shortened V by 0 bases and J by 4 bases, and 13 bases separated the two germline ends. Looked up from germline, CDR1 is SGDLS and CDR2 is YYNGEE. The CDR3: CASSVAEGSLYGYTF. In nucleotides, the CDR3 is TGTGCCAGCAGCGTAGCAGAGGGCAGCCTCTATGGCTACACCTTC.

The chain has TRBV28 and TRBJ2-1; 12 nucleotides line up with TRBD1. The length of the CDR3 is 17 residues. From germline, CDR1 is MDHEN and CDR2 SYDVKM. After removal of 6 bases from V and 0 bases from J, the junction contained 6 bases not matched to a gene. Here the CDR3 DNA reads TGTGCCAGCAGCTCGGGACAGGGGGCAAGCTCCTACAATGAGCAGTTCTTC. Residues: CASSSGQGASSYNEQFF.

J is TRBJ2-3 and V is TRBV29-1, with 12 bases lining up with TRBD2. Germline CDR1 and CDR2: SQVTM and ANQGSEA. Trimming took 6 bases from V and 4 from J; bases not matched to a gene: 2. The CDR3 runs 13 residues. CDR3 protein: CSVLAGGSDTQYF. The CDR3 coding sequence is TGCAGCGTACTAGCGGGGGGATCAGATACGCAGTATTTT.

There are many counts of this clone. This sequence joins TRBV5-6 and TRBJ1-6; unclear D gene. CDR3 length: 12 amino acids. The V end lost 3 bases, the J end lost 9 bases, and 7 bases lay between the germline ends. Germline CDR1 SGHDT, CDR2 YYEEEE. The CDR3 DNA reads as TGTGCCAGCAGCTCTTCAGTTTCACCCCTCCACTTT. It translates to CASSSSVSPLHF.

The chain has TRBV29-1 and TRBJ2-2; maybe TRBD1 (5 bases). The germline V and J ends were trimmed by 2 bases and 5 bases, with 9 bases remaining between them. The CDR3 consists of 13 residues. Germline CDR1 reads SQVTM; CDR2 reads ANQGSEA. CDR3 sequence reads: CSVERQGTGELFF. CDR3 sequence (DNA): TGCAGCGTTGAAAGGCAGGGAACCGGGGAGCTGTTTTTT.

The V and J genes are TRBV5-6 and TRBJ2-7; 7 nucleotides line up with TRBD1. The CDR3 is made up of 16 amino acids. The junction had 13 bases not matched to a gene; V was cut back by 4 bases and J by 3 bases. Germline-derived CDR1 and CDR2 are SGHDT and YYEEEE. The CDR3 region is CASSPAGPGQIYEQYF. In DNA, the CDR3 is TGTGCCAGCAGCCCGGCAGGACCGGGACAGATCTACGAGCAGTACTTC.

This clone has a handful of counts. The V and J genes are TRBV7-8 and TRBJ2-5; 7 nucleotides agree with TRBD1. The CDR3 contains 14 residues. Losses at the gene ends were 2 bases for V and 1 base for J; bases not matched to a gene: 1. Per the germline V gene, CDR1 is SGHVS and CDR2 is FQNEAQ. The CDR3 is CASSLWDSQETQYF. CDR3 bases: TGTGCCAGCAGCTTATGGGACAGCCAAGAGACCCAGTACTTC.

This clone came up a few times. The chain carries TRBV5-4 and TRBJ2-1; 10 positions match TRBD2. This CDR3 is 16 amino acids long. The trim removed 0 bases at V and 5 bases at J, leaving 5 bases unmatched. Per germline, CDR1 SGHNT and CDR2 YYREEE (reference sequence). In DNA form, the CDR3 reads TGTGCCAGCAGCTTGGCCAGAGCGGGAGGGGACAATGAGCAGTTCTTC. It encodes CASSLARAGGDNEQFF.

This clone occurred many times. This rearrangement joins TRBV19 to TRBJ1-5; TRBD1 matches at 12 bases. Germline CDR1 is LNHDA and CDR2 is SQIVND (reference sequence). V shed 5 bases and J 7 bases; nucleotides not matched to a gene: 9. This CDR3 comprises 16 residues. The DNA for the CDR3 is TGTGCCAGTAGTCGCCCGGGACAGGGGGCGGGGCAGCCCCAGCATTTT. Translation: CASSRPGQGAGQPQHF.

The V gene is TRBV10-3, the J gene TRBJ1-2; 7 positions agree with TRBD1. The CDR3 is 15 residues long. Germline CDR1 is ENHRY and CDR2 is SYGVKD. Trimming took 4 bases from V and 7 from J; bases not matched to a gene: 12. The CDR3 protein is CAISGSDREWRGYTF. The CDR3 bases are TGTGCCATCAGTGGGTCAGACAGGGAATGGCGTGGCTACACCTTC.

The chain recombines TRBV27 with TRBJ1-1; tentative D call: TRBD1 (6 bases). Germline-derived CDR1 and CDR2 are MNHEY and SMNVEV (reference sequence). The length of the CDR3 is 12 residues. The V gene lost 6 bases and the J gene lost 7 bases, with 12 bases spanning the gap. The CDR3 sequence: CASRRQESEAFF. For the CDR3, the DNA is TGTGCCAGCAGGCGACAGGAAAGTGAAGCTTTCTTT.

This clone was picked up a small number of times. This rearrangement joins TRBV11-2 to TRBJ2-1; possibly TRBD1 for D (5 bases). Per germline, CDR1 SGHAT and CDR2 FQNNGV. The CDR3 totals 14 residues. V shed 1 base and J shed 6 bases, with 10 bases lying between them. The CDR3 loop is CASSLARTINEQFF. The CDR3 DNA sequence: TGTGCCAGCAGCTTAGCCCGGACAATCAATGAGCAGTTCTTC.